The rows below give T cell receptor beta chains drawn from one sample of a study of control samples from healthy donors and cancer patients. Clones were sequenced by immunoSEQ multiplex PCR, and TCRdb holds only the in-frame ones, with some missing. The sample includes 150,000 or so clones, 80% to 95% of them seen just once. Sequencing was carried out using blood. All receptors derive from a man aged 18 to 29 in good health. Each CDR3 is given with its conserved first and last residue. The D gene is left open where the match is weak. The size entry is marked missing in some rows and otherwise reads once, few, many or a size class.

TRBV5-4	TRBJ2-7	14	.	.	CASSYRGRSYEQYF	TGTGCCAGCAGCTATCGGGGCCGTTCCTACGAGCAGTACTTC
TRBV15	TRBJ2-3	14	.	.	CATSRDRGLPSQYF	TGTGCCACCAGCAGAGATCGAGGGTTGCCTAGCCAGTATTTT
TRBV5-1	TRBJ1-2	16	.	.	CASSLGGRGVDYGYTF	TGCGCCAGCAGCTTGGGCGGCCGGGGGGTGGACTATGGCTACACCTTC
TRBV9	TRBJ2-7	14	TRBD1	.	CASSGSGTGYEQYF	TGTGCCAGCAGCGGATCCGGGACAGGCTACGAGCAGTACTTC
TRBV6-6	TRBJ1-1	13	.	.	CASRPRGDTEAFF	TGTGCCAGCAGACCTAGGGGGGACACTGAAGCTTTCTTT
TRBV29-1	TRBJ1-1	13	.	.	CSVEHRKGEVAFF	TGCAGCGTCGAACACCGTAAGGGGGAAGTAGCTTTCTTT
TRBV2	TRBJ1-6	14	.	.	CASSEGLENSPLHF	TGTGCCAGCAGTGAAGGTCTGGAGAATTCACCCCTCCACTTT
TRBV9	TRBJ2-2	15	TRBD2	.	CASSVGGRGTGELFF	TGTGCCAGCAGCGTAGGCGGGAGAGGCACCGGGGAGCTGTTTTTT
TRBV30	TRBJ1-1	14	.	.	CAWSVGREYVEAFF	TGTGCCTGGAGTGTAGGCAGAGAATACGTTGAAGCTTTCTTT
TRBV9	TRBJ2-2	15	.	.	CASSVVGINTGELFF	TGTGCCAGCAGCGTAGTAGGGATAAACACCGGGGAGCTGTTTTTT
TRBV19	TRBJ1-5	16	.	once	CASSIANQGYNQPQHF	TGTGCCAGTAGTATAGCCAATCAGGGTTACAATCAGCCCCAGCATTTT
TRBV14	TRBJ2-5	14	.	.	CASSQEWRWGTQYF	TGTGCCAGCAGCCAAGAGTGGAGGTGGGGGACCCAGTACTTC
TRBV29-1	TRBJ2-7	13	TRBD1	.	CSVVTGRSYEQYF	TGCAGCGTCGTGACAGGGCGCTCCTACGAGCAGTACTTC
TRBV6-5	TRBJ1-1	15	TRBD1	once	CASSYGGTGLTEAFF	TGTGCCAGCAGTTACGGGGGGACAGGGTTGACTGAAGCTTTCTTT
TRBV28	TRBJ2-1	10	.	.	CASSWDEQFF	TGTGCCAGCAGCTGGGATGAGCAGTTCTTC
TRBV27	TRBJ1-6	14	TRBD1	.	CASSLIQGGSPLHF	TGTGCCAGCAGTTTAATACAGGGGGGTTCACCCCTCCACTTT
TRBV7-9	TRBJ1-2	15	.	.	CASSVRDPTNYGYTF	TGTGCCAGCAGCGTCCGGGACCCGACGAACTATGGCTACACCTTC
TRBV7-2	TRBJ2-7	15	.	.	CASSWGGVGAYEQYF	TGTGCCAGCAGCTGGGGAGGCGTAGGGGCCTACGAGCAGTACTTC
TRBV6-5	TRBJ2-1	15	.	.	CASRRVQISFGEQFF	TGTGCCAGCAGACGGGTACAGATTAGTTTTGGTGAGCAGTTCTTC
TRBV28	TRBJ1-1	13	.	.	CATQGQTPWGAFF	TGTGCCACGCAAGGACAAACCCCGTGGGGGGCTTTCTTT
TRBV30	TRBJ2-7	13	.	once	CAWRQDQGLEQYF	TGTGCCTGGAGACAGGACCAAGGGCTCGAGCAGTACTTC
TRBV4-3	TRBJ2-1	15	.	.	CASSQDPGKYNEQFF	TGCGCCAGCAGCCAAGATCCGGGGAAGTACAATGAGCAGTTCTTC
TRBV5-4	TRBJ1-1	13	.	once	CASSFRPNTEAFF	TGTGCCAGCAGCTTCAGACCCAACACTGAAGCTTTCTTT
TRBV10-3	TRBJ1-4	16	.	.	CAISGKATARGEKLFF	TGTGCCATCAGTGGGAAGGCGACAGCGAGGGGTGAAAAACTGTTTTTT
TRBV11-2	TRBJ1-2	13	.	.	CASSFPPGQGYTF	TGTGCCAGCAGCTTCCCTCCGGGGCAAGGCTACACCTTC
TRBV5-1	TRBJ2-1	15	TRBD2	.	CASSSLAGDDNEQFF	TGCGCCAGCAGCTCCCTCGCGGGGGACGACAATGAGCAGTTCTTC
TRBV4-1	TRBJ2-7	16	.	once	CASSQDRTEVSYEQYF	TGCGCCAGCAGCCAAGATAGGACTGAAGTCTCCTACGAGCAGTACTTC
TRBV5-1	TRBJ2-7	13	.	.	CASSLGGGYEQYF	TGCGCCAGCAGCTTGGGAGGCGGCTACGAGCAGTACTTC
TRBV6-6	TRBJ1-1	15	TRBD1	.	CASSQRDRGSTEAFF	TGTGCCAGCAGTCAAAGGGACAGGGGGTCCACTGAAGCTTTCTTT
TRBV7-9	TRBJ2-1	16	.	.	CASSSYEGSSYNEQFF	TGTGCCAGCAGCTCGTATGAGGGGTCCTCCTACAATGAGCAGTTCTTC
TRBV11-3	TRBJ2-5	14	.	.	CASSPGRSQETQYF	TGTGCCAGCAGCCCCGGACGGAGCCAAGAGACCCAGTACTTC
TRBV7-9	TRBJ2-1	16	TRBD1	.	CASSLPGTGVYNEQFF	TGTGCCAGCAGCTTACCTGGTACAGGGGTCTACAATGAGCAGTTCTTC
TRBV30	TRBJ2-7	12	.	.	CAWSGTNYEQYF	TGTGCCTGGTCCGGGACGAACTACGAGCAGTACTTC
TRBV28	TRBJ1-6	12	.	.	CASSLYGQPLHF	TGTGCCAGCAGTTTATATGGACAACCCCTCCACTTT
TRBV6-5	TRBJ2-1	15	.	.	CASSLEGGPYNEQFF	TGTGCCAGCAGTCTGGAAGGGGGACCTTACAATGAGCAGTTCTTC
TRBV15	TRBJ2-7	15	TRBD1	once	CATSRDRTGGDEQYF	TGTGCCACCAGCAGAGACAGGACAGGGGGCGATGAGCAGTACTTC
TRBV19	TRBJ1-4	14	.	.	CASSIDATNEKLFF	TGTGCCAGTAGTATAGACGCAACTAATGAAAAACTGTTTTTT
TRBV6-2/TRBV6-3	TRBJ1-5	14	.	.	CASSWTASNQPQHF	TGTGCCAGCAGTTGGACAGCAAGCAATCAGCCCCAGCATTTT
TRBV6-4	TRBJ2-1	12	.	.	CASSDSGEQQFF	TGTGCCAGCAGTGATTCGGGGGAGCAGCAGTTCTTC
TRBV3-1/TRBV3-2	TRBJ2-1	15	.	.	CASSQDRFPGNEQFF	TGTGCCAGCAGCCAAGATCGGTTCCCGGGCAATGAGCAGTTCTTC
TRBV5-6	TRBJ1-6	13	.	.	CASSLKPDSPLHF	TGTGCCAGCAGCCTAAAGCCAGATTCACCCCTCCACTTT
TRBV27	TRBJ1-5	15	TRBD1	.	CASSFTGTGDQPQHF	TGTGCCAGCAGTTTTACCGGGACAGGGGATCAGCCCCAGCATTTT
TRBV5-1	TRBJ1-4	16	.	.	CASSAWGHMNVGKLFF	TGCGCCAGCAGCGCCTGGGGACACATGAATGTGGGAAAACTGTTTTTT